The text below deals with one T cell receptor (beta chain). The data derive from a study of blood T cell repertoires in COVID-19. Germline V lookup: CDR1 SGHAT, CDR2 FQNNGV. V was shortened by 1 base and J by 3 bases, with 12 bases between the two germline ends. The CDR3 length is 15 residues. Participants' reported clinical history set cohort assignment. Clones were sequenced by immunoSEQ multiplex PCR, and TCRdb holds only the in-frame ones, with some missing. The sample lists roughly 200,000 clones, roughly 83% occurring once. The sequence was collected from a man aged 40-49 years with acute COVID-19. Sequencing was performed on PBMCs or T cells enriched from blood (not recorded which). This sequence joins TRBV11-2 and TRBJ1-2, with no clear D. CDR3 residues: CASSLGLVSDYGYTF. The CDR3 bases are TGTGCCAGCAGCTTAGGTCTGGTTTCGGACTATGGCTACACCTTC.